A single sample gave rise to the 3 T cell receptor beta chains below, sequenced in a study of blood T cell repertoires in COVID-19. Assay: immunoSEQ multiplex PCR; the TCRdb copy retains only in-frame clones and omits some. The data show around 97,000 clones, with roughly 86% seen just once and 20% held by the top ten. Sequencing was performed on peripheral blood. Every receptor here comes from a human donor in a cohort sampled during active COVID-19.

The V gene is TRBV19, the J gene TRBJ1-1, with a weak D call TRBD1 (6 bases). The CDR3 length is 16 residues. Trimming took 0 bases from V and 7 from J, leaving 18 bases between them. Germline assignment: CDR1 LNHDA and CDR2 SQIVND (reference sequence). The DNA of the CDR3 is TGTGCCAGTAGTATAGATGACACCGGGACATCGATTGAAGCTTTCTTT. This sequence encodes CASSIDDTGTSIEAFF.

V and J are TRBV4-1 and TRBJ2-3, with a weak D call TRBD2 (5 bases). The CDR3 spans 13 residues. The germline V and J ends were trimmed by 8 bases and 0 bases, with 9 bases remaining between them. CDR1 is MGHRA, CDR2 YSYEKL, per germline. This CDR3 reads CASGAVSTDTQYF. In DNA, the CDR3 is TGCGCCAGCGGAGCGGTGAGCACAGATACGCAGTATTTT.

The chain has TRBV9 and TRBJ2-2; D gene ambiguous. The V and J ends lost 0 bases and 1 base respectively, with 7 bases between them. The CDR3 totals 15 residues. Germline loops: CDR1 SGDLS, CDR2 YYNGEE. CDR3 bases: TGTGCCAGCAGCGTAGCTCCAGTGAACACCGGGGAGCTGTTTTTT. It specifies CASSVAPVNTGELFF.